This T cell receptor (beta chain) emerged from a study of shared clonotypes between healthy human individuals. Study-wide context: Each donor's CD4 naive and CD4 memory cells filled three plates apiece, CD8 naive two, and CD8 memory one. Points from the study as a whole: Generally, naive subsets (rather than memory subsets) showed larger estimated richness.

Some clones are missing from TCRdb's copy, which holds only in-frame ones; the method was immunoSEQ multiplex PCR. The data contain about 2.3 million clones, approximately 93% of them singletons. A note on this clone: The antigen is undetermined.

The CDR3 is made up of 13 amino acids. From germline, CDR1 is SQVTM and CDR2 ANQGSEA. Trimming stripped 6 bases from V and 4 bases from J, with 16 bases between. Among the donors, all were Caucasian adults who lived in Nashville, Tennessee. Both subsets, CD45RA+ naive and CD45RA-negative memory, were split from the CD4+ cells. The specimen sequenced was naive CD4+ T cells from PBMCs. Indicated subset: CD45RA+ positively selected. The sequence was collected from a man younger than 30 in good health. Some clones in this sample may be carry-over from other donors' samples. The genes are TRBV29-1 and TRBJ2-7, with D maybe TRBD2 (6 bases). CDR3 residues: CSVSQGREYEQYF. CDR3 bases: TGCAGCGTGTCCCAAGGACGGGAGTACGAGCAGTACTTC.